These T cell receptor beta chains were read from a single sample in a study of graft-versus-host responses after intestinal transplantation. These receptors are not linked to any known antigen. Profiling relied on immunoSEQ multiplex PCR, and the TCRdb table lists in-frame clones only, not all of them. The sample carries about 130,000 clones, around nine tenths recorded once. The input for sequencing was unstimulated CD4+ T cells sorted from spleen or lymph node cells, taken before intestinal transplant. These receptors all stem from a human donor who received an intestinal transplant. Both conserved end residues are part of each CDR3. Each record gives: J gene, D gene, V gene, clone size, CDR3 protein, CDR3 DNA. The D gene is left open where the match is weak. Clone size is given for some rows only: seen once, a few or many times, or a class if the clone is expanded.

>TRBJ2-1|.|TRBV21-1|.
CASSKEQAGGWDEQFF
TGTGCCAGCAGCAAAGAACAGGCGGGGGGGTGGGATGAGCAGTTCTTC
>TRBJ2-2|TRBD1|TRBV6-1|.
CASSPGQGATGELFF
TGTGCCAGCAGTCCGGGACAGGGCGCCACCGGGGAGCTGTTTTTT
>TRBJ2-1|TRBD2|TRBV6-1|.
CASTRTSVHNEQFF
TGTGCCAGCACTCGGACTAGCGTCCACAATGAGCAGTTCTTC
>TRBJ1-1|TRBD1|TRBV7-6|.
CASSPGQGNTEAFF
TGTGCCAGCAGCCCGGGACAGGGGAACACTGAAGCTTTCTTT
>TRBJ2-5|TRBD2|TRBV7-8|.
CASTRGGSGTQYF
TGTGCCAGCACCCGGGGGGGATCCGGGACCCAGTACTTC
>TRBJ2-3|.|TRBV2|.
CASRAQFSTDTQYF
TGTGCCAGCAGGGCGCAGTTTAGCACAGATACGCAGTATTTT
>TRBJ1-2|.|TRBV29-1|.
CSVSGLDTGYTF
TGCAGCGTTAGTGGTTTGGACACCGGCTACACCTTC
>TRBJ1-6|.|TRBV19|.
CASSINGQVQLPLHF
TGTGCCAGTAGTATAAATGGGCAGGTCCAGTTACCCCTCCACTTT
>TRBJ1-1|TRBD1|TRBV27|.
CASRRDRGNLGVTEAFF
TGTGCCAGCAGACGGGACAGGGGGAATTTGGGGGTCACTGAAGCTTTCTTT
>TRBJ2-5|TRBD1|TRBV11-2|.
CASSFKTGTGGEKTQYF
TGTGCCAGCAGCTTCAAAACCGGGACAGGGGGGGAAAAGACCCAGTACTTC
>TRBJ1-2|.|TRBV7-9|.
CASSGAVAGGYTF
TGTGCCAGCAGCGGAGCCGTGGCGGGAGGCTACACCTTC
>TRBJ2-1|.|TRBV5-1|.
CASSSPGPKQFF
TGCGCCAGCAGCTCGCCGGGACCCAAGCAGTTCTTC
>TRBJ2-7|.|TRBV4-1|.
CASSQGWAAYEQYF
TGCGCCAGCAGCCAGGGTTGGGCGGCATACGAGCAGTACTTC
>TRBJ2-1|.|TRBV7-6|.
CASSQGQRSYNEQFF
TGTGCCAGCAGCCAAGGACAGCGCTCCTACAATGAGCAGTTCTTC
>TRBJ2-7|.|TRBV5-6|.
CASSLSGEQYF
TGTGCCAGCAGCTTGAGTGGCGAGCAGTACTTC
>TRBJ1-4|.|TRBV5-4|.
CASQLGKDEKLFF
TGTGCCAGCCAGTTGGGGAAGGATGAAAAACTGTTTTTT
>TRBJ2-1|.|TRBV9|.
CASSVRDDLGEQFF
TGTGCCAGCAGCGTCAGGGACGATCTGGGTGAGCAGTTCTTC
>TRBJ2-4|TRBD2|TRBV5-1|.
CASSLGSGGARNIQYF
TGCGCCAGCAGCTTGGGGAGCGGGGGGGCTAGAAACATTCAGTACTTC
>TRBJ1-3|.|TRBV30|.
CAWSVYGNTIYF
TGTGCCTGGAGTGTATATGGAAACACCATATATTTT
>TRBJ1-1|.|TRBV7-2|.
CASRKQVGTEAFF
TGTGCCAGCCGAAAGCAGGTGGGCACTGAAGCTTTCTTT
>TRBJ1-5|TRBD1|TRBV19|.
CASRRQGALTYSNQPQHF
TGTGCCAGTAGAAGACAGGGAGCCCTTACCTATAGCAATCAGCCCCAGCATTTT
>TRBJ1-2|.|TRBV12-5|once
CASGLVLGGSNYGYTF
TGTGCTAGTGGTTTGGTATTAGGGGGTTCTAACTATGGCTACACCTTC
>TRBJ2-7|.|TRBV5-6|.
CASSLRASSYEQYF
TGTGCCAGCAGCTTGCGGGCCTCTTCCTACGAGCAGTACTTC
>TRBJ1-3|.|TRBV14|.
CASSQEMNTIYF
TGTGCCAGCAGCCAAGAGATGAACACCATATATTTT
>TRBJ1-2|TRBD1|TRBV27|.
CASSYGQGSTGYTF
TGTGCCAGCAGTTATGGACAGGGGTCAACTGGCTACACCTTC
>TRBJ1-2|.|TRBV5-4|.
CASSLNGGLANYGYTF
TGTGCCAGCAGCTTGAACGGGGGGTTAGCTAACTATGGCTACACCTTC
>TRBJ2-2|TRBD2|TRBV4-1|.
CASSPWTSGGGYTGELFF
TGCGCCAGCAGCCCCTGGACTAGCGGGGGGGGATACACCGGGGAGCTGTTTTTT
>TRBJ1-2|TRBD1|TRBV6-1|.
CASRGTGYRGYTF
TGTGCCAGCAGGGGGACAGGGTATCGGGGCTACACCTTC
>TRBJ2-2|TRBD1|TRBV2|few
CASSETGVKNTGELFF
TGTGCCAGCAGTGAGACAGGGGTAAAGAACACCGGGGAGCTGTTTTTT
>TRBJ1-3|.|TRBV6-5|.
CASSEMVAGNTIYF
TGTGCCAGCAGTGAAATGGTTGCTGGAAACACCATATATTTT
>TRBJ2-6|.|TRBV11-3|once
CASRPVNGANVLTF
TGTGCCAGCAGGCCGGTTAATGGGGCCAACGTCCTGACTTTC
>TRBJ1-2|.|TRBV13|.
CASSLSEGGIPYGYTF
TGTGCCAGCAGCCTTTCCGAGGGGGGAATCCCATATGGCTACACCTTC
>TRBJ1-2|.|TRBV7-9|few
CASSLGVTDYGYTF
TGTGCCAGCAGCTTAGGAGTGACAGACTATGGCTACACCTTC
>TRBJ1-2|TRBD1|TRBV5-1|.
CASTPQGNYGYTF
TGCGCCAGCACCCCACAGGGGAATTATGGCTACACCTTC
>TRBJ1-2|.|TRBV7-8|.
CASSSPGRNYGYTF
TGTGCCAGCAGCTCCCCCGGACGGAACTATGGCTACACCTTC
>TRBJ1-2|.|TRBV30|.
CARQQGIPRSYTF
TGTGCGAGGCAGCAAGGTATCCCCCGTAGCTACACCTTC
>TRBJ2-7|.|TRBV27|once
CASSSGRHEQYF
TGTGCCAGCAGTTCCGGGAGACACGAGCAGTACTTC
>TRBJ2-3|.|TRBV6-6|.
CASSTGVTDTQYF
TGTGCCAGCAGTACCGGTGTCACAGATACGCAGTATTTT